This passage covers 8 T cell receptor beta chains from one sample sequenced in a study of shared clonotypes between healthy human individuals. Naive CD8 isolation took CD45RO-negative cells positively selected for CCR7 and excluded terminally differentiated effector memory CD45RA+ cells. Profiling relied on immunoSEQ multiplex PCR, and the TCRdb table lists in-frame clones only, not all of them. The sample contains some 1,900,000 clones, about 95% of which appear only once. The sequenced sample was naive CD8+ T cells sorted from blood. These receptor sequences come from a man between 18 and 35 years old in good health.

Of note for this clone: This specimen includes other DNA sequences encoding the same CDR3. The J gene is TRBJ1-2, the V gene TRBV6-1; 11 positions agree with TRBD1. The CDR3 covers 14 residues. Germline CDR1 reads MNHNS; CDR2 reads SASEGT. V shed 3 bases, J shed 4 bases, and the junction held 1 base outside the gene matches. CDR3 residues: CASSEGQGGYGYTF. CDR3 nucleotides: TGTGCCAGCAGTGAGGGACAGGGGGGCTATGGCTACACCTTC.

J is TRBJ2-3 and V is TRBV5-8, with unresolved D. V gave up 0 bases and J gave up 10 bases, with 6 bases separating them. The V gene's germline CDR1 is SGHTS and CDR2 YDEGEE. There are 11 residues in the CDR3. The CDR3 region is CASSLVPAQYF. CDR3 in DNA: TGTGCCAGCAGCTTGGTTCCGGCGCAGTATTTT.

V is TRBV7-9 and J is TRBJ2-2; the match to TRBD2 covers 7 bases. The germline V gene encodes CDR1 SEHNR and CDR2 FQNEAQ (reference sequence). This CDR3 spans 17 amino acids. Trimming took 5 bases from V and 7 from J; bases not matched to a gene: 16. As DNA, the CDR3 is TGTGCCAGCAGCCCTTACCTAGGGGCGGGAGTTGGCGGGGAGCTGTTTTTT. Its protein is CASSPYLGAGVGGELFF.

The chain recombines TRBV14 with TRBJ2-5; D gene ambiguous. V shed 6 bases and J shed 5 bases, with 13 bases lying between them. The germline V gene encodes CDR1 SGHDN and CDR2 FVKESK. CDR3 size: 13 residues. CDR3: CASRIVVRETQYF. CDR3 DNA sequence: TGTGCCAGCAGGATAGTTGTACGGGAGACCCAGTACTTC.

This clone was detected once. The DNA for the CDR3 is TGTGCCAGCAGTTTGGGCACATTCTCCTACAATGAGCAGTTCTTC. Encoded protein: CASSLGTFSYNEQFF. The V and J genes are TRBV27 and TRBJ2-1; D not certain. V was cut by 3 bases and J by 0 bases, with 9 bases left in between. The CDR3 runs 15 residues. Germline V gives CDR1 MNHEY, CDR2 SMNVEV (reference sequence).

The chain recombines TRBV4-3 with TRBJ2-2, with D unresolved. Trimming left V 1 base short and J 6 bases short, with 9 bases between. Germline V gives CDR1 LGHNA, CDR2 YSLEER. CDR3 length equals 14 residues. Here the CDR3 DNA reads TGCGCCAGCAGCCAAGCTGAGTGGGCCGGGGAGCTGTTTTTT. Its translation: CASSQAEWAGELFF.

The chain combines TRBV7-9 with TRBJ2-5; 7 nucleotides agree with TRBD1. V was pared by 3 bases and J by 1 base, with 5 bases of the junction left unmatched. This CDR3 contains 15 residues. Germline V gives CDR1 SEHNR, CDR2 FQNEAQ (reference sequence). The CDR3: CASSFGQDLQETQYF. CDR3 in DNA: TGTGCCAGCAGCTTCGGACAGGATCTCCAAGAGACCCAGTACTTC.

This clone has a single count. The chain couples TRBV5-1 to TRBJ1-1; D is undetermined. The germline CDR1 and CDR2 sequences are SGHRS and YFSETQ. CDR3 length equals 17 residues. The germline V and J ends were trimmed by 4 bases and 0 bases, with 19 bases remaining between them. The CDR3 DNA follows: TGCGCCAGCAGCCCCGCGGACGGCGGATACATGAACACTGAAGCTTTCTTT. Translated: CASSPADGGYMNTEAFF.